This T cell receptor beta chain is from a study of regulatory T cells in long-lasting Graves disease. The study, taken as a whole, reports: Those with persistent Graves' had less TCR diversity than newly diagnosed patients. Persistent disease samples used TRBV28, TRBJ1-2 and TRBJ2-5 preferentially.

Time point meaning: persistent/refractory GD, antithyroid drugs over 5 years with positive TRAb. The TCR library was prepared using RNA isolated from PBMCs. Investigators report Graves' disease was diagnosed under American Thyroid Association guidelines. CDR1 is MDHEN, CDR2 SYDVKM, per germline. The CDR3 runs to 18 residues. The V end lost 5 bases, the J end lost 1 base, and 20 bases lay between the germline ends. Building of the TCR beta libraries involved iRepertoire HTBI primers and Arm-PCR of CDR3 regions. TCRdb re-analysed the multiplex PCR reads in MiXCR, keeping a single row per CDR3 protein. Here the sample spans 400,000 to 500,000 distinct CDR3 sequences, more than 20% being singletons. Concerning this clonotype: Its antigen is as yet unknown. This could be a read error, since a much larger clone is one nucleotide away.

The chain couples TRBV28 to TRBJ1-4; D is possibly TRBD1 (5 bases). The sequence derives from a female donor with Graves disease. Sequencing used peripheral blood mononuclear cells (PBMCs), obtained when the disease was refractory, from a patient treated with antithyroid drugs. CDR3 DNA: TGTGCCAGCAGTCTACGTCGCTGGGGGACTAGAACTAATGAAAAACTGTTTTTT. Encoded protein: CASSLRRWGTRTNEKLFF.